The 17 T cell receptor beta chains listed next were all sequenced from one sample in a study of OX40 agonist ivuxolimab in advanced cancers. Measured with immunoSEQ multiplex PCR; TCRdb has only the in-frame clones, and not every one. The data show more than 60,000 clones, 80% to 90% seen once. The sample consisted of CD4+ or CD8+ T cells sorted from blood, taken in a trial of the OX40 agonist ivuxolimab. The origin of the receptors is an adult with an advanced solid tumor such as melanoma, head and neck, liver or kidney cancer.

The CDR3 DNA is TGTGCCAGCAGCTCCTTTGATAAACCTTACGAGCAGTACTTC. It encodes CASSSFDKPYEQYF. The rearrangement joins TRBV13 to TRBJ2-7; D not resolved. Germline values: CDR1 PRHDT, CDR2 FYEKMQ (reference sequence). The CDR3 totals 14 residues. V was clipped by 4 bases and J by 4 bases, with 14 bases between them.

The chain couples TRBV29-1 to TRBJ2-1; D remains unclear. Looked up from germline, CDR1 is SQVTM and CDR2 is ANQGSEA. The ends were cut back, 4 bases at V and 7 bases at J, with 14 bases in the middle. The CDR3 sequence is 13 residues long. The CDR3 DNA sequence: TGCAGCGTTGGGGTCGTCCGGATAAATGAGCAGTTCTTC. It codes for CSVGVVRINEQFF.

This clone was observed a handful of times. This chain connects TRBV19 to TRBJ2-1, with 7 bases aligning to TRBD1. V lost 10 bases to trimming and J lost 6 bases; unmatched junction nucleotides: 6. The CDR3 runs to 12 residues. Germline V gene lookup returns CDR1 LNHDA and CDR2 SQIVND (reference sequence). Here the CDR3 DNA reads TGTGCCACCGCGACAGGGATCAATGAGCAGTTCTTC. Protein sequence: CATATGINEQFF.

This chain joins TRBV7-9 and TRBJ2-3; D unclear. This CDR3 contains 15 residues. Germline V gene lookup returns CDR1 SEHNR and CDR2 FQNEAQ (reference sequence). Trimming cost V 5 bases and J 6 bases, with 18 bases left between them. In DNA form, the CDR3 reads TGTGCCAGCAGCCGACCCCTCGACCAGATGGATACGCAGTATTTT. Translated: CASSRPLDQMDTQYF.

The rearrangement links TRBV11-2 to TRBJ2-7; unclear D gene. V lost 1 base and J 1 base, leaving 2 bases between the germline ends. The germline CDR1 and CDR2 sequences are SGHAT and FQNNGV. The CDR3 runs 12 residues. The CDR3 here is CASSLGSYEQYF. Here the CDR3 DNA reads TGTGCCAGCAGCTTAGGTTCCTACGAGCAGTACTTC.

This chain uses TRBV18 with TRBJ2-1, with 7 bases fitting TRBD1. Germline CDR1 KGHSH, CDR2 LQKENI. Losses at the gene ends were 5 bases for V and 2 bases for J; bases not matched to a gene: 27. The CDR3 totals 22 residues. CDR3 amino acids: CASSTTLQGQDRRAVAYNEQFF. In DNA, the CDR3 is TGTGCCAGCTCAACCACTCTGCAAGGACAGGACCGTCGAGCGGTTGCCTACAATGAGCAGTTCTTC. The full variable domain, completed using reference TRBV18 and TRBJ2-1, is NAGVMQNPRHLVRRRGQEARLRCSPMKGHSHVYWYRQLPEEGLKFMVYLQKENIIDESGMPKERFSAEFPKEGPSILRIQQVVRGDSAAYFCASSTTLQGQDRRAVAYNEQFFGPGTRLTVL.

This sequence joins TRBV11-2 and TRBJ2-3; D gene unclear. V lost 5 bases, J lost 4 bases, and 13 bases lay in between. The CDR3 is made up of 14 amino acids. Germline CDR1 and CDR2: SGHAT and FQNNGV. In DNA form, the CDR3 reads TGTGCCAGCAGCCCCGAGGTTCGCGCAGATACGCAGTATTTT. This encodes CASSPEVRADTQYF.

This chain links TRBV14 with TRBJ2-7, with 7 nucleotides matching TRBD1. CDR3 length equals 17 residues. Germline assignment: CDR1 SGHDN and CDR2 FVKESK. The V segment lost 0 bases and the J segment 5 bases; nucleotides outside the gene matches: 13. CDR3 in amino acids: CASSQEWFETGRNEQYF. The CDR3 DNA sequence: TGTGCCAGCAGCCAAGAATGGTTCGAGACAGGGAGAAACGAGCAGTACTTC.

This clone was recorded only once. The rearrangement links TRBV11-2 to TRBJ2-1; 14 bases align to TRBD2. This CDR3 has 14 residues. V gave up 3 bases and J gave up 8 bases; unmatched junction bases: 0. The V gene's germline CDR1 is SGHAT and CDR2 FQNNGV. The DNA for the CDR3 is TGTGCCAGCAGCTTGACTAGCGGGAGGGATGAGCAGTTCTTC. Translated: CASSLTSGRDEQFF.

The chain joins TRBV27 to TRBJ2-7; TRBD2 matches at 9 bases. Trimming at V came to 7 bases and at J to 5 bases, leaving 12 bases not matched to a gene. The CDR3 is 15 amino acids. The V gene's germline CDR1 is MNHEY and CDR2 SMNVEV (reference sequence). The DNA of the CDR3 is TGTGCCAGCACCCCCGGGGCGGGAGGGCTTAACGAGCAGTACTTC. As protein: CASTPGAGGLNEQYF.

The chain carries TRBV19 and TRBJ2-7, with TRBD1 identical over 7 bases. The CDR3 is 12 amino acids. Germline V gene data show CDR1 as LNHDA and CDR2 as SQIVND (reference sequence). The J segment lost 5 bases and the V segment lost 10 bases, leaving 8 bases of the junction unmatched. Here the CDR3 reads CATGTVGNEQYF. Written as DNA, the CDR3 is TGTGCCACCGGGACAGTCGGGAACGAGCAGTACTTC.

V is TRBV5-1 and J is TRBJ2-1, with 10 bases lining up with TRBD2. V shed 4 bases and J 6 bases; nucleotides not matched to a gene: 13. Germline V CDR1 and CDR2: SGHRS, YFSETQ. This CDR3 contains 17 residues. CDR3 sequence reads: CASSPAVALAGGNEQFF. The CDR3 bases are TGCGCCAGCAGCCCCGCTGTCGCCTTAGCGGGGGGCAATGAGCAGTTCTTC.

The chain recombines TRBV27 with TRBJ2-3; 7 nucleotides line up with TRBD2. The CDR3 runs 16 residues. Trimming at V came to 2 bases and at J to 6 bases, leaving 11 bases not matched to a gene. Germline V gene sequence: CDR1 MNHEY, CDR2 SMNVEV (reference sequence). The CDR3 sequence is CASSLLAEIPGDTQYF. The CDR3 DNA follows: TGTGCCAGCAGTTTACTAGCGGAAATACCGGGGGATACGCAGTATTTT.

The CDR3: CAIVGQASRQQYF. Here the CDR3 DNA reads TGTGCCATCGTGGGTCAGGCCTCAAGGCAGCAGTACTTC. This chain uses TRBV2 with TRBJ2-7, with D hard to call. The CDR3 is 13 amino acids. Germline-derived CDR1 and CDR2 are SNHLY and FYNNEI. V shed 10 bases and J shed 8 bases, with 21 bases lying between them.

The chain is built from TRBV27 and TRBJ2-3; D is perhaps TRBD2 (5 bases). The germline gives CDR1 MNHEY, CDR2 SMNVEV (reference sequence). This CDR3 is built from 15 residues. V gave up 3 bases and J gave up 4 bases, with 14 bases separating them. The CDR3 nucleotides read TGTGCCAGCAGTTTTTCCAGAGGGCCCCCAGATACGCAGTATTTT. Amino acid sequence: CASSFSRGPPDTQYF.

This clone showed up just once. The gene calls are TRBV5-6 and TRBJ1-1, with a possible D match to TRBD1 (5 bases). This CDR3 region has 16 residues. Trimming left V 4 bases short and J 2 bases short, with 18 bases between. CDR1 is SGHDT, CDR2 YYEEEE, per germline. The CDR3 loop reads CASSEHTGRANTEAFF. CDR3 nucleotides: TGTGCCAGCAGCGAACATACGGGGCGCGCAAACACTGAAGCTTTCTTT.

The chain carries TRBV7-9 and TRBJ1-2, with 7 bases aligning to TRBD1. Germline V gene sequence: CDR1 SEHNR, CDR2 FQNEAQ (reference sequence). This CDR3 is 14 amino acids long. The V and J ends lost 3 bases and 3 bases, in that order; junction bases with no gene match: 4. CDR3 bases: TGTGCCAGCAGCTTTGCCCAGGGGGACTATGGCTACACCTTC. Translation: CASSFAQGDYGYTF.